This T cell receptor (beta chain) was captured in a study of T cell responses to AZD1222 COVID-19 vaccine. Here immunoSEQ multiplex PCR was the method, and the copy in TCRdb shows in-frame clones only, minus some. The table lists 92,000 or so clones, nearly 90% of them singletons, with approximately 1.5% in the top ten. This CDR3 contains 15 residues. CDR1 and CDR2 from the germline V gene are SNHLY and FYNNEI. The V segment lost 7 bases and the J segment 7 bases; nucleotides outside the gene matches: 8. The sample here was peripheral blood, taken on day 0 of AZD1222 vaccination. The sequence was obtained from an adult in good health. The genes are TRBV2 and TRBJ1-6; TRBD1 agrees at 9 bases. CDR3 loop: CASTATGGENSPLHF. The DNA for the CDR3 is TGTGCCAGCACCGCTACAGGGGGCGAAAATTCACCCCTCCACTTT.